This T cell receptor (beta chain) appears in the sequencing data of a study of CD8+ T cells in alopecia areata. This clone was counted only a few times. Regarding treatment: oral pan-JAK inhibitor, 5-10 mg twice daily. Extracted RNA was reverse transcribed into cDNA, the sequencing template. Measured with immunoSEQ multiplex PCR; TCRdb has only the in-frame clones, and not every one. The sample lists about 250,000 clones; 60% were seen once. This CDR3 is 14 amino acids long. The germline V gene encodes CDR1 SQVTM and CDR2 ANQGSEA. The receptor was derived from a human donor with alopecia areata. The sequencing here drew on CD4+ T cells sorted from blood, taken between weeks 51 and 52, from a patient treated with tofacitinib. J is TRBJ1-5 and V is TRBV29-1; D unresolved. CDR3 coding DNA: TGCAGAGCATTTACGAGGGAGAGCAATCAGCCCCAGCATTTT. This encodes CRAFTRESNQPQHF.